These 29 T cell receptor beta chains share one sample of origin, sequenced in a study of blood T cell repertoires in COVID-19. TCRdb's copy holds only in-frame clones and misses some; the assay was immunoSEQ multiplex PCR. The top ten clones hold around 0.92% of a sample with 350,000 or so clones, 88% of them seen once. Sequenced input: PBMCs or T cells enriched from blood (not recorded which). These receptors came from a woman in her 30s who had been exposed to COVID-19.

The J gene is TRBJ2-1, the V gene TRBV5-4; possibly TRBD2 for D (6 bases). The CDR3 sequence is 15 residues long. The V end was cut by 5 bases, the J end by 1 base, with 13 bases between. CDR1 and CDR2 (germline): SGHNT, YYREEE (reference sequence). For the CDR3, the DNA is TGTGCCAGCAGGGTCGGGACTGAATCCTACAATGAGCAGTTCTTC. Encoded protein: CASRVGTESYNEQFF.

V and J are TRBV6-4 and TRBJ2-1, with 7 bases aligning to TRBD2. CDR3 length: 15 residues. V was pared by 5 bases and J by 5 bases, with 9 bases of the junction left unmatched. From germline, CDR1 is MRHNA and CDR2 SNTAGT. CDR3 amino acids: CASSPGLTINNEQFF. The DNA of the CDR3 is TGTGCCAGCAGTCCGGGACTAACGATAAACAATGAGCAGTTCTTC.

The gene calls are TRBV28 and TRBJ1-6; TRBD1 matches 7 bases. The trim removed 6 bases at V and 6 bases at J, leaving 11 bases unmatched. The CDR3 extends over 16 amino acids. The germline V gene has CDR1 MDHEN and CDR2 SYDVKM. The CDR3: CASSRDRDKRNSPLHF. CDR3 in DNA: TGTGCCAGCAGCCGAGACAGGGATAAACGTAATTCACCCCTCCACTTT.

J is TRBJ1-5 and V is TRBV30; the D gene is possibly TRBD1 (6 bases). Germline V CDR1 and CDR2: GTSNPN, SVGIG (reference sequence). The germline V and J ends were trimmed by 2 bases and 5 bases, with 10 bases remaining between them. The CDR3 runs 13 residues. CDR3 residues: CAWSRQADQPQHF. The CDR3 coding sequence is TGTGCCTGGAGTCGACAGGCCGATCAGCCCCAGCATTTT.

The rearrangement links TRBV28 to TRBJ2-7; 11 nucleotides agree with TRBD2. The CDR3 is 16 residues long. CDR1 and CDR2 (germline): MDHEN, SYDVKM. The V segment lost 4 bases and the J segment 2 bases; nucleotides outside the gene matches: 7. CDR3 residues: CASSSLLAGVTYEQYF. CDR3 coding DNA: TGTGCCAGCAGTTCACTACTAGCGGGAGTCACCTACGAGCAGTACTTC.

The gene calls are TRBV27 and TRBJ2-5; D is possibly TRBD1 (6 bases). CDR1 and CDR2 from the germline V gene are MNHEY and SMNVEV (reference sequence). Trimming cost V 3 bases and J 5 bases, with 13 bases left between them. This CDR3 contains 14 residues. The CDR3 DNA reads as TGTGCCAGCAGTTTGTCCGGGACACCGGAGACCCAGTACTTC. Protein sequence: CASSLSGTPETQYF.

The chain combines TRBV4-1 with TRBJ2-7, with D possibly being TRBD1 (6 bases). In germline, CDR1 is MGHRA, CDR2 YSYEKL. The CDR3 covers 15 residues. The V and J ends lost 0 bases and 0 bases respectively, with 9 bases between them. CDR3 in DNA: TGCGCCAGCAGCCAAGAGGGACACAGCTCCTACGAGCAGTACTTC. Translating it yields CASSQEGHSSYEQYF.

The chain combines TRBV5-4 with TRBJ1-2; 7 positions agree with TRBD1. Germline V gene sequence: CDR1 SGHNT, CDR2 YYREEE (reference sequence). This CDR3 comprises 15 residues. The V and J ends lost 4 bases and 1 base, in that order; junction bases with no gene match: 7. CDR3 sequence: CASSDYRGFNYGYTF. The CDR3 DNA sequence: TGTGCCAGCAGCGATTACAGGGGATTTAACTATGGCTACACCTTC.

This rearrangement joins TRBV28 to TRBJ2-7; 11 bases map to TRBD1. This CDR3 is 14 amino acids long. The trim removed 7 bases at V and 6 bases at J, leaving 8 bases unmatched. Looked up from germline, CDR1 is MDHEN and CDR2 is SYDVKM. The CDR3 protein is CASTRGGTGGEQYF. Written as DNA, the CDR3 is TGTGCCAGCACCCGAGGCGGGACAGGGGGCGAGCAGTACTTC. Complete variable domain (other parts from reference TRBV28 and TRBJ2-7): DVKVTQSSRYLVKRTGEKVFLECVQDMDHENMFWYRQDPGLGLRLIYFSYDVKMKEKGDIPEGYSVSREKKERFSLILESASTNQTSMYLCASTRGGTGGEQYFGPGTRLTVT.

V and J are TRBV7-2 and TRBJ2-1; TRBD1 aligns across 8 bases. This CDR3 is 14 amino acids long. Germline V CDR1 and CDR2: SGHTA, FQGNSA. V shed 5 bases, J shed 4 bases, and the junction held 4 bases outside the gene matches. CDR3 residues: CASSGRTGYNEQFF. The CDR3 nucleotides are TGTGCCAGCAGCGGACGGACAGGGTACAATGAGCAGTTCTTC.

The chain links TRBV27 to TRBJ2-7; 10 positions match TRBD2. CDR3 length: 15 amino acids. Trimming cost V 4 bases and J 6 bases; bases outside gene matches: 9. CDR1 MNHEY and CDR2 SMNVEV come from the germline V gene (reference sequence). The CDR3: CASSSYGTSDLEQYF. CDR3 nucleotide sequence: TGTGCCAGCAGTTCGTACGGGACTAGCGATCTCGAGCAGTACTTC.

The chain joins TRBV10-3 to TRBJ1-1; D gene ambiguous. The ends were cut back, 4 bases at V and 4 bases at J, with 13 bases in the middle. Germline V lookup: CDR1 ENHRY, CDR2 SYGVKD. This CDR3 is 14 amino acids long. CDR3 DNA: TGTGCCATCAGTGGTACGGGGAGCGGCACTGAAGCTTTCTTT. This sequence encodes CAISGTGSGTEAFF.

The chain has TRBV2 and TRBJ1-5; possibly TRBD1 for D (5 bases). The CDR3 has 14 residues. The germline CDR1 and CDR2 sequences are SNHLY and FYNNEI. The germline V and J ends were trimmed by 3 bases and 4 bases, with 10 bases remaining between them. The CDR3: CASSDQGTNQPQHF. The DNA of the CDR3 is TGTGCCAGCAGTGATCAGGGAACTAATCAGCCCCAGCATTTT. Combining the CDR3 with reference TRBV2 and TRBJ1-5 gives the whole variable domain EPEVTQTPSHQVTQMGQEVILRCVPISNHLYFYWYRQILGQKVEFLVSFYNNEISEKSEIFDDQFSVERPDGSNFTLKIRSTKLEDSAMYFCASSDQGTNQPQHFGDGTRLSIL.

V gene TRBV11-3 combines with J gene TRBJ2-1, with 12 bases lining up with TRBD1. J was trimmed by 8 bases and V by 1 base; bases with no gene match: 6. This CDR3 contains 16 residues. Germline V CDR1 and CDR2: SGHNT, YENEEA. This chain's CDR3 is CASSLGGQGAVDEQFF. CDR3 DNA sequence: TGTGCCAGCAGCTTAGGGGGACAGGGGGCGGTCGATGAGCAGTTCTTC.

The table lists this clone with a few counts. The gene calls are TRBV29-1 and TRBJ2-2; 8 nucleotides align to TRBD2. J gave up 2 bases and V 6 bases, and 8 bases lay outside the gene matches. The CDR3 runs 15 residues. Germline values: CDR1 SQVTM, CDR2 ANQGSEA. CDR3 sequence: CSVGGTSVNTGELFF. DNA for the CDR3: TGCAGCGTCGGGGGGACTAGTGTTAACACCGGGGAGCTGTTTTTT.

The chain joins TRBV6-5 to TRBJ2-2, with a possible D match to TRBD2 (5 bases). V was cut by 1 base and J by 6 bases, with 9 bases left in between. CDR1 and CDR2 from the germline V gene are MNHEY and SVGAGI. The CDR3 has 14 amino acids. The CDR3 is CASSYFEEAGELFF. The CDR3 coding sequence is TGTGCCAGCAGTTACTTCGAGGAGGCCGGGGAGCTGTTTTTT.

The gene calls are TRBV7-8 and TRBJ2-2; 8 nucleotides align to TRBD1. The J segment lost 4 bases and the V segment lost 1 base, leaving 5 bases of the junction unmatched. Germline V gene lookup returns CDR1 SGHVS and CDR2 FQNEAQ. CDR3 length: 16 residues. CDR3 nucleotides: TGTGCCAGCAGCTTAGAGACAGGGGAAGCCACCGGGGAGCTGTTTTTT. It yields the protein CASSLETGEATGELFF.

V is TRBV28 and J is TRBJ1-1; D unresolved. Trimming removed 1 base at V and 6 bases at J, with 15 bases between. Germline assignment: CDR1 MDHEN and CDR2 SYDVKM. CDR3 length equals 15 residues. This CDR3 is CASSLFTSSAAEAFF. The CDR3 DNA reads TGTGCCAGCAGTTTATTCACTTCTTCTGCCGCTGAAGCTTTCTTT.

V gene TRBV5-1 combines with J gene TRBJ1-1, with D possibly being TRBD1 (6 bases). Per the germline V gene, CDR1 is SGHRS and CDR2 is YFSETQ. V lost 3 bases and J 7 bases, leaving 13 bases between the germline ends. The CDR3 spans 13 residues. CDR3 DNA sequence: TGCGCCAGCAGCTCGAACAGGGATCTTGAAGCTTTCTTT. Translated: CASSSNRDLEAFF.

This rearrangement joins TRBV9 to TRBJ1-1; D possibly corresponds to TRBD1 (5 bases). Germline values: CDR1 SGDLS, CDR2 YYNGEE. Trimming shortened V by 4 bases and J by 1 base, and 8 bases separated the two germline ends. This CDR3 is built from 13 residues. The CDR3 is CASSSTGNTEAFF. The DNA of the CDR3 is TGTGCCAGCAGCTCAACAGGGAACACTGAAGCTTTCTTT.

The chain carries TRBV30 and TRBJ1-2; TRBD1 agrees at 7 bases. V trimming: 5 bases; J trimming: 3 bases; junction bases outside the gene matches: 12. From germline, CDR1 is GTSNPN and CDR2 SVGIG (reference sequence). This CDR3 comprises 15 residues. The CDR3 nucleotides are TGTGCCTGGCTTAGGAACGACAGGGATGACTATGGCTACACCTTC. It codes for CAWLRNDRDDYGYTF.

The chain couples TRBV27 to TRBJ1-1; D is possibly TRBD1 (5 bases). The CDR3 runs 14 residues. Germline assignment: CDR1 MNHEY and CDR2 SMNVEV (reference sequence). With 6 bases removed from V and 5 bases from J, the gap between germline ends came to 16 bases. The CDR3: CASSPTGSWTEAFF. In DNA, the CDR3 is TGTGCCAGCAGCCCCACAGGATCTTGGACTGAAGCTTTCTTT.

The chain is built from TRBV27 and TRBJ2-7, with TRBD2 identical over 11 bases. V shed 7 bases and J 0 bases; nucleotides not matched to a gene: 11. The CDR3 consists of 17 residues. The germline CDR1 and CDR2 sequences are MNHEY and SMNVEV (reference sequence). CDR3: CASTLTGTSGSSYEQYF. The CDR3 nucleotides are TGTGCCAGCACCCTTACCGGGACTAGCGGAAGCTCCTACGAGCAGTACTTC.

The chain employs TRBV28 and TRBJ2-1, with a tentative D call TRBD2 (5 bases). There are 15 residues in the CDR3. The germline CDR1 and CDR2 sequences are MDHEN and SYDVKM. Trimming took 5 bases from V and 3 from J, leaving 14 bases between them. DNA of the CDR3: TGTGCCAGCAGTCTTCGGGATCTAAGCTACAATGAGCAGTTCTTC. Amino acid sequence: CASSLRDLSYNEQFF.

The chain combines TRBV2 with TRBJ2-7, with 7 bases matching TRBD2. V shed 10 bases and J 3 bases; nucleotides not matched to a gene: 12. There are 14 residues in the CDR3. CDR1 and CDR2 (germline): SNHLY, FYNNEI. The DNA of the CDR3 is TGTGCCACCAAACCCCGCCCTAGCGGCTACGAGCAGTACTTC. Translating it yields CATKPRPSGYEQYF.

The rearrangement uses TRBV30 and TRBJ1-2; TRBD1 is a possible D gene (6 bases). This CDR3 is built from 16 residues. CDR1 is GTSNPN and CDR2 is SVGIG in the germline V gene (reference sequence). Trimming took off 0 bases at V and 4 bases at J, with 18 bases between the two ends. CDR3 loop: CAWSVRGTTFFYGYTF. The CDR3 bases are TGTGCCTGGAGTGTGAGGGGGACAACCTTTTTCTATGGCTACACCTTC.

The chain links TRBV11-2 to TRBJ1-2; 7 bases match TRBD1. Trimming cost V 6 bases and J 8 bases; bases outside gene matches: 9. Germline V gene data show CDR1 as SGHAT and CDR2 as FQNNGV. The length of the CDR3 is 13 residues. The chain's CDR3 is CASRPTGRVGYTF. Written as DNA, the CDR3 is TGTGCCAGCAGACCGACAGGGAGAGTAGGCTACACCTTC.

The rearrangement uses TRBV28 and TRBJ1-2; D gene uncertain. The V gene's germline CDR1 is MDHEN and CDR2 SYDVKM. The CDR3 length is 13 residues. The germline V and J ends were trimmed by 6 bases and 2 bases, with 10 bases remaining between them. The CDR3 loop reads CASRPRENYGYTF. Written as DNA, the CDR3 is TGTGCCAGCAGACCCCGGGAAAACTATGGCTACACCTTC.

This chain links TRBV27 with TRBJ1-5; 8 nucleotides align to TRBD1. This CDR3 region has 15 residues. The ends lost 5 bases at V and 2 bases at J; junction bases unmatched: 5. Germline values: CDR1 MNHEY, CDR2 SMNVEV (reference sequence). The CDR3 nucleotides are TGTGCCAGCAGTCCGCGACAGGGGCGCAATCAGCCCCAGCATTTT. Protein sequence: CASSPRQGRNQPQHF.